This TCR beta chain was recorded in a study of T-cell reconstitution after alpha-beta-depleted transplantation in children. Study-wide points: Newly generated T cells supplied most T-cell counts and diversity one year post-transplant.

For TCRbeta, the library was prepared with unique molecular identifiers. TCRdb re-called the PCR reads with MiXCR, one entry per CDR3 protein. The sample has about 110,000 distinct CDR3 sequences; 5% to 8% are singletons. CDR1 is MNHEY, CDR2 SMNVEV, per germline (reference sequence). The CDR3 is 16 residues long. V was shortened by 2 bases and J by 7 bases, with 18 bases between the two germline ends. This clonotype came up many times. What it binds is unknown. The sample in question was PBMCs, mostly from graft donor cells, obtained 360 days after TCRalphabeta/CD19-depleted stem cell transplant. This TCR derives from a male patient aged 2 to 9 who had a stem cell transplant for acute lymphoblastic leukemia, so the T cells may come from the graft donor. V and J are TRBV27 and TRBJ2-1, with D possibly TRBD2 on 6 matching bases. The CDR3 nucleotides read TGTGCCAGCAGTTTACTCCGGGGGTCGGTAACTAATGAGCAGTTCTTC. This sequence encodes CASSLLRGSVTNEQFF.